These 10 T cell receptor beta chains originate from one sample sequenced in a study of human T cells and chemical hapten exposure. Regarding time point: patch test 1, 2 weeks after DPC sensitization. Sample treatment: therapeutic diphenylcyclopropenone sensitization with weekly scalp DPC. From the RACE reads, TCRdb called clonotypes with MiXCR, one entry per CDR3 protein. This sample yields around 300,000 distinct CDR3 sequences, of which about 7% are seen a single time; approximately 8% belongs to the top ten. The specimen comprised whole blood, sampled in connection with sensitization to the hapten diphenylcyclopropenone (DPC). The receptors stem from a woman between 18 and 30 years old with alopecia areata. Some clones in this sample may be carry-over from other donors' samples.

This clonotype was found a few times. This CDR3 reads CASSRRTASNYGYTF. The CDR3 DNA reads TGTGCCAGCAGCCGGAGGACAGCTTCAAACTATGGCTACACCTTC. The gene calls are TRBV3-1 and TRBJ1-2; TRBD1 might be the D (6 bases). The length of the CDR3 is 15 residues. V lost 4 bases and J 2 bases, leaving 14 bases between the germline ends. Germline loops: CDR1 LGHDT, CDR2 YNNKEL (reference sequence).

This clonotype occurred many times. The rearrangement links TRBV11-2 to TRBJ1-4; D is undetermined. The V end lost 3 bases, the J end lost 7 bases, and 12 bases lay between the germline ends. This CDR3 comprises 14 residues. CDR1 is SGHAT and CDR2 is FQNNGV in the germline V gene. CDR3 region: CASSLRGLGEKLFF. The CDR3 DNA reads as TGTGCCAGCAGCTTGAGAGGGTTAGGTGAAAAACTGTTTTTT.

V and J are TRBV7-3 and TRBJ1-1, with D perhaps matching TRBD1 (5 bases). Trimming left V 2 bases short and J 0 bases short, with 16 bases between. The CDR3 runs 17 residues. From germline, CDR1 is SGHTA and CDR2 FQGTGA. The CDR3 sequence: CASSLSPGQTMNTEAFF. The CDR3 nucleotides are TGTGCCAGCAGCTTATCCCCTGGACAAACCATGAACACTGAAGCTTTCTTT.

This clonotype was recorded many times. The genes are TRBV9 and TRBJ2-3; D is perhaps TRBD1 (5 bases). The CDR3 loop spans 17 amino acids. V was pared by 0 bases and J by 0 bases, with 14 bases between. Looked up from germline, CDR1 is SGDLS and CDR2 is YYNGEE. The CDR3 coding sequence is TGTGCCAGCAGCGTAGAGTACAGGCCCACTAGCACAGATACGCAGTATTTT. It codes for CASSVEYRPTSTDTQYF.

This clonotype was seen many times. The chain is built from TRBV20-1 and TRBJ1-1, with 8 nucleotides matching TRBD1. The V gene end was trimmed by 3 bases and the J gene end by 0 bases; junction bases not matched to a gene: 9. The CDR3 spans 16 residues. CDR1 and CDR2 (germline): DFQATT, SNEGSKA (reference sequence). The CDR3 DNA follows: TGCAGTGCTAGCCAGGGGGCCCTAACTATGAACACTGAAGCTTTCTTT. It translates to CSASQGALTMNTEAFF.

The chain employs TRBV5-1 and TRBJ2-5; 10 bases are a match to TRBD1. The CDR3 loop spans 14 amino acids. CDR1 and CDR2 from the germline V gene are SGHRS and YFSETQ. V shed 6 bases and J 4 bases; nucleotides not matched to a gene: 6. CDR3: CASNHGQGGETQYF. CDR3 in DNA: TGCGCCAGCAATCACGGACAGGGGGGAGAGACCCAGTACTTC.

This chain uses TRBV19 with TRBJ1-2; D not resolved. V gave up 5 bases and J gave up 9 bases, with 13 bases separating them. Germline CDR1 reads LNHDA; CDR2 reads SQIVND (reference sequence). The CDR3 is made up of 12 amino acids. The CDR3 region has the DNA TGTGCCAGTAGTCAGGATCACGCCCGCTACACCTTC. The encoded protein is CASSQDHARYTF.

This clonotype was seen a handful of times. This sequence joins TRBV18 and TRBJ1-2, with TRBD1 matching 8 bases. With 5 bases clipped from V and 4 bases from J, the junction kept 9 bases outside the gene matches. Germline-derived CDR1 and CDR2 are KGHSH and LQKENI. The CDR3 sequence is 15 residues long. The CDR3 here is CASSGGQGYFYGYTF. DNA for the CDR3: TGTGCCAGCTCAGGAGGACAGGGATATTTCTATGGCTACACCTTC.

The genes are TRBV7-2 and TRBJ2-2; maybe TRBD1 (6 bases). Trimming shortened V by 1 base and J by 4 bases, and 10 bases separated the two germline ends. The length of the CDR3 is 15 residues. Germline loops: CDR1 SGHTA, CDR2 FQGNSA. CDR3 residues: CASSLGGGITGELFF. DNA of the CDR3: TGTGCCAGCAGCTTAGGAGGGGGAATCACCGGGGAGCTGTTTTTT.

This clonotype was counted many times. In DNA form, the CDR3 reads TGTGCCAGCAGCCACCGACAGGGCGAGGTCTTTGGAAACACCATATATTTT. Amino acids: CASSHRQGEVFGNTIYF. V gene TRBV14 combines with J gene TRBJ1-3, with 7 bases identical to TRBD1. The V gene end was trimmed by 3 bases and the J gene end by 3 bases; junction bases not matched to a gene: 11. The CDR3 sequence is 17 residues long. The V gene's germline CDR1 is SGHDN and CDR2 FVKESK.